The clone carrying this T cell receptor beta chain appeared a single time. The target antigen is unknown. A much larger clone differs by one base, so this may be a read error. The CDR3 runs to 14 residues. Germline V lookup: CDR1 SEHNR, CDR2 FQNEAQ (reference sequence). Investigators profiled TCR beta VDJ and CDR3 from genomic DNA template. TCRdb called the reads again in MiXCR, with one record for every CDR3 protein. Among some 180,000 distinct CDR3 sequences listed, 63% were seen once. The data were taken from a study of CD8+CD57+ T cells in acquired aplastic anemia. Turning to the study itself: When averaged, DNA from sorted CD4+ and CD8+ cells came to 2.5 to 4 ug. Study outcomes and limitations: The CD8+ Simpson's diversity of patients and controls was not significantly different.

Selection for sequencing was limited to patients who had shown CD8+CD57+ cell expansion by flow cytometry. Each patient gave a blood sample that was collected before any therapy had been received. The rearrangement joins TRBV7-9 to TRBJ2-2; perhaps D is TRBD1 or TRBD2 (5 bases each). Sequencing was carried out using sorted CD4+, CD8+, or CD8+CD57+ T cells (not recorded which) from PBMCs. The clonotype comes from a human donor with aplastic anemia. CDR3 DNA sequence: TGTGCCAGCAGGTCCTGGGGGAACACCGAGGAGCTGTTTTTT. It codes for CASRSWGNTEELFF.